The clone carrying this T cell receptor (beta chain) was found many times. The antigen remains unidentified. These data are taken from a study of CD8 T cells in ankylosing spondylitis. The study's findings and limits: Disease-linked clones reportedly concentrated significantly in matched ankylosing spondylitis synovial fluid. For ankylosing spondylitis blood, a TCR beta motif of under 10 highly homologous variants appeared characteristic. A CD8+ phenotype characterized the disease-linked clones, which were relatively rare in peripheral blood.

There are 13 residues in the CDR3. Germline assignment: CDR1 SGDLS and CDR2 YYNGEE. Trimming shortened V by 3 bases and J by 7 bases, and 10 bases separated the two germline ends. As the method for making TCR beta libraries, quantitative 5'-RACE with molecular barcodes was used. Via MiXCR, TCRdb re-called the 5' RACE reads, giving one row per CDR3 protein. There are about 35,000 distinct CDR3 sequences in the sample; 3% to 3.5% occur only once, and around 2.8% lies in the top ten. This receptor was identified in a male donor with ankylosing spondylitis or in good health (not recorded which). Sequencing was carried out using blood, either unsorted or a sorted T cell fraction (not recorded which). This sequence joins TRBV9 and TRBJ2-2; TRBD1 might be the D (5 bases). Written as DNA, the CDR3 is TGTGCCAGCAGCGCGCAGGGTGGCGGGGAGCTGTTTTTT. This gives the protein CASSAQGGGELFF.